The source of this T cell receptor beta chain is a study of blood T cell repertoires in COVID-19. This CDR3 is built from 12 residues. V lost 4 bases, J lost 1 base, and 7 bases lay in between. CDR1 SQVTM and CDR2 ANQGSEA come from the germline V gene. Libraries were prepared by immunoSEQ multiplex PCR; TCRdb keeps only in-frame clonotypes and omits some of them. This sample has 130,000 or so clones, with around 83% found just once. This chain connects TRBV29-1 to TRBJ2-5; D is unresolved. The clonotype comes from a man between 25 and 39 years old with COVID-19, enrolled during active disease. Sequencing used peripheral blood. In DNA, the CDR3 is TGCAGCGTTGGTGGCAGCCAAGAGACCCAGTACTTC. Protein product: CSVGGSQETQYF.